Given below is one TCR beta chain in context. Its antigen is still unknown. These data come from a study of T cells in Graves' hyperthyroidism and ophthalmopathy. Study observations and caveats: Most clonotypes expanded in the thyroid (above 0.001) were also present in blood. Separation of ophthalmopathy from stable hyperthyroidism was achieved by a 13 V-J model.

The CDR3 runs 15 residues. Trimming pared 1 base from V and 6 bases from J, leaving 15 bases between. In germline, CDR1 is MNHNS, CDR2 SASEGT. Amplification of TCR beta CDR3 regions was performed using RNA transcripts as template. The HTBI set primed first-round TCR CDR3 RT-PCR. TCRdb passed the multiplex PCR reads through MiXCR, listing each CDR3 protein once. Counted here are about 59,000 distinct CDR3 sequences, around 50% occurring once; the ten biggest clones make up 2.5% to 3.5%. The chain uses TRBV6-1 and TRBJ1-2, with D hard to call. This sequence was found in a woman in her sixties or seventies with Graves' ophthalmopathy. The sequenced sample was blood. The CDR3 DNA follows: TGTGCCAGCAGTGAAGGGACTAGCGGGAGAAATGGCTACACCTTC. This translates into CASSEGTSGRNGYTF.